The entry below gives a single T cell receptor beta chain sequence along with its context. This entry comes from a study of cytomegalovirus exposure and HLA in healthy donors. Trimming at V came to 4 bases and at J to 0 bases, leaving 12 bases not matched to a gene. Germline V gene sequence: CDR1 KGHSH, CDR2 LQKENI. The CDR3 runs to 18 residues. Primers for the PCR totalled 60 Vbeta and 13 Jbeta. The assay was immunoSEQ multiplex PCR, and TCRdb's table has in-frame clones only and misses some. The sample records 150,000 or so clones, approximately 82% being singletons. The sample consisted of PBMCs. The sequence was obtained from a female donor in good health and CMV-seronegative. The rearrangement links TRBV18 to TRBJ2-7; TRBD1 aligns across 10 bases. CDR3 in DNA: TGTGCCAGCTCACTAGGACCCCGGGACAGGGGAAGCTCCTACGAGCAGTACTTC. It encodes CASSLGPRDRGSSYEQYF.